This T cell receptor beta chain was sequenced during a study of blood T cells in healthy people across ages. A second PCR of 7 to 11 cycles used a sample-barcoded 5' primer and a J-beta primer mix. TCRdb itself ran the 5' RACE reads through MiXCR, one entry per CDR3 protein. The top ten clones hold under 9.5% of a sample with about 760,000 distinct CDR3 sequences, around 25% of them seen once. Germline CDR1 and CDR2: SGHTA and FQGNSA. This CDR3 is 20 amino acids long. A further study also used this sample, focusing on T cells of mothers and their children. That paper adds: Donation was provided by three healthy Caucasian mothers along with their six children.

The chain is built from TRBV7-2 and TRBJ2-5, with TRBD2 matching 13 bases. The DNA end is more similar to TRBJ2-7, so the J call may be wrong. The sample was blood. This TCR derives from a boy aged 5-17 years in good health. CDR3 coding DNA: TGTGCCAGCAGCTTAGATGGTCGAATTCGGACTAGCGGGAGAGTTCTCGAGCAGTACTTC. The encoded protein is CASSLDGRIRTSGRVLEQYF.